These 20 T cell receptor beta chains were all obtained from the same sample, sequenced in a study of T cells in Graves' hyperthyroidism and ophthalmopathy. Amplified TCR beta CDR3 regions came from RNA transcripts. Carried out on the TCR CDR3, a first-round RT-PCR used the HTBI primer set. TCRdb recomputed calls from the multiplex PCR reads with MiXCR, one row per CDR3 protein. Of 500,000 to 650,000 distinct CDR3 sequences in the sample, roughly 18% were seen once. The sequenced sample was blood. The receptors shown here come from a woman aged 18 to 35 with Graves' ophthalmopathy.

This rearrangement joins TRBV27 to TRBJ2-5, with TRBD1 as a possible D gene (6 bases). The germline V gene has CDR1 MNHEY and CDR2 SMNVEV (reference sequence). The CDR3 has 13 residues. Trimming removed 6 bases at V and 3 bases at J, with 11 bases between. CDR3 sequence reads: CASRQGEEETQYF. The CDR3 DNA is TGTGCCAGCAGACAGGGCGAGGAAGAGACCCAGTACTTC.

The table lists this clonotype with many counts. This chain uses TRBV3-1 with TRBJ2-1; 10 bases are shared with TRBD2. This CDR3 spans 16 amino acids. Per the germline V gene, CDR1 is LGHDT and CDR2 is YNNKEL (reference sequence). J gave up 5 bases and V 0 bases, and 4 bases lay outside the gene matches. This CDR3 is CASSQEWLAGDNEQFF. The CDR3 DNA reads as TGTGCCAGCAGCCAAGAATGGCTAGCGGGGGACAATGAGCAGTTCTTC.

Turning to this clonotype: Mismatch with germline at one junction end may stem from a read error. V gene TRBV18 combines with J gene TRBJ1-5; D is uncertain. The germline gives CDR1 KGHSH, CDR2 LQKENI. CDR3 size: 14 residues. CDR3 nucleotide sequence: TGTGCCAGCTCACCGTCGGGAGTGGATCAGCTCCAGCATTTT. Protein product: CASSPSGVDQLQHF.

The rearrangement links TRBV6-5 to TRBJ1-1; D not certain. Per the germline V gene, CDR1 is MNHEY and CDR2 is SVGAGI. V was pared by 2 bases and J by 7 bases, with 14 bases between. The CDR3 extends over 14 amino acids. The CDR3 sequence is CASSYTEYINEAFF. The CDR3 DNA reads as TGTGCCAGCAGTTACACCGAATATATAAATGAAGCTTTCTTT.

This clonotype was observed a few times. V is TRBV10-3 and J is TRBJ2-3; 7 bases are a match to TRBD1. CDR3 size: 15 residues. Germline lookup yields CDR1 ENHRY and CDR2 SYGVKD. V lost 4 bases to trimming and J lost 2 bases; unmatched junction nucleotides: 6. In nucleotides, the CDR3 is TGTGCCATCAGTGGAGGGACAGCAAACACAGATACGCAGTATTTT. This codes for CAISGGTANTDTQYF.

This clonotype was detected only a few times. V and J are TRBV9 and TRBJ1-2; a possible D gene is TRBD1 (5 bases). Germline CDR1 is SGDLS and CDR2 is YYNGEE. The ends were cut back, 2 bases at V and 7 bases at J, with 9 bases in the middle. The CDR3 loop spans 12 amino acids. Here the CDR3 reads CASSVDGTGYTF. In DNA form, the CDR3 reads TGTGCCAGCAGCGTCGATGGGACTGGCTACACCTTC. Full variable domain (remainder filled in from reference TRBV9 and TRBJ1-2): DSGVTQTPKHLITATGQRVTLRCSPRSGDLSVYWYQQSLDQGLQFLIQYYNGEERAKGNILERFSAQQFPDLHSELNLSSLELGDSALYFCASSVDGTGYTFGSGTRLTVV.

This clonotype has a handful of counts. CDR3 bases: TGCAGCGTTTCAGGGGGCTCGAACACTGAAGCTTTCTTT. Translation: CSVSGGSNTEAFF. The chain carries TRBV29-1 and TRBJ1-1; 8 bases fit TRBD1. The CDR3 consists of 13 residues. With 5 bases clipped from V and 1 base from J, the junction kept 3 bases outside the gene matches. Germline values: CDR1 SQVTM, CDR2 ANQGSEA.

V and J are TRBV6-4 and TRBJ2-1, with D possibly TRBD1 on 6 matching bases. Between the trimmed V and J ends, which lost 4 bases and 4 bases, there was a span of 8 bases. This CDR3 region has 13 residues. Germline loops: CDR1 MRHNA, CDR2 SNTAGT. Written as DNA, the CDR3 is TGTGCCAGCAGTGTGGACAGATACAATGAGCAGTTCTTC. Its protein is CASSVDRYNEQFF.

The gene calls are TRBV10-3 and TRBJ2-1; perhaps TRBD1 as D (6 bases). With 7 bases removed from V and 3 bases from J, the gap between germline ends came to 16 bases. This CDR3 is built from 15 residues. CDR1 ENHRY and CDR2 SYGVKD come from the germline V gene. Here the CDR3 reads CAITQVAGDYNEQFF. DNA for the CDR3: TGTGCCATCACTCAAGTGGCAGGGGACTACAATGAGCAGTTCTTC.

This clonotype was seen a few times. The J gene is TRBJ1-2, the V gene TRBV15, with 9 positions matching TRBD1. The V and J ends lost 5 bases and 5 bases, in that order; junction bases with no gene match: 9. CDR3 length: 15 amino acids. CDR1 and CDR2 (germline): LNHNV, YYDKDF (reference sequence). The CDR3 region has the DNA TGTGCCACCAGCGTACCGGGACAGGGACTATATGGCTACACCTTC. Protein: CATSVPGQGLYGYTF.

This clonotype was counted many times. The rearrangement links TRBV7-2 to TRBJ1-2, with D tentatively TRBD1 (6 bases). This CDR3 comprises 12 residues. Germline V CDR1 and CDR2: SGHTA, FQGNSA. Deletions cut 9 bases from V and 9 bases from J, with 17 bases between. The CDR3 coding sequence is TGTGCCAGAGTAGGGACACTAGGACGCTACACCTTC. This codes for CARVGTLGRYTF. Variable domain in full (rest from reference TRBV7-2 and TRBJ1-2): GAGVSQSPSNKVTEKGKDVELRCDPISGHTALYWYRQSLGQGLEFLIYFQGNSAPDKSGLPSDRFSAERTGGSVSTLTIQRTQQEDSAVYLCARVGTLGRYTFGSGTRLTVV.

The chain joins TRBV20-1 to TRBJ1-2; D gene unclear. Per germline, CDR1 DFQATT and CDR2 SNEGSKA (reference sequence). V was shortened by 6 bases and J by 4 bases, with 18 bases between the two germline ends. The CDR3 contains 14 residues. Here the CDR3 reads CSAPEGDKGYGYTF. The DNA for the CDR3 is TGCAGTGCCCCAGAGGGAGACAAGGGCTATGGCTACACCTTC.

This clonotype was counted only a few times. This chain connects TRBV4-2 to TRBJ1-4; 8 bases align to TRBD1. This CDR3 contains 15 residues. J lost 7 bases, V lost 1 base, and 5 bases had no gene match. Germline CDR1 reads LGHNA; CDR2 reads YNFKEQ. The CDR3 reads CASSQADRGGEKLFF. Written as DNA, the CDR3 is TGTGCCAGCAGCCAAGCAGACAGGGGTGGTGAAAAACTGTTTTTT.

Only a few counts were recorded for this clonotype. The chain has TRBV2 and TRBJ1-1, with D possibly being TRBD1 (6 bases). Trimming left V 4 bases short and J 0 bases short, with 12 bases between. This CDR3 spans 15 amino acids. Germline V gene sequence: CDR1 SNHLY, CDR2 FYNNEI. Written as DNA, the CDR3 is TGTGCCAGCAGTGGGGACACCCGGCTGAACACTGAAGCTTTCTTT. Protein sequence: CASSGDTRLNTEAFF.

This clonotype was observed many times. The chain has TRBV28 and TRBJ2-1, with D perhaps matching TRBD1 (5 bases). There are 15 residues in the CDR3. Trimming removed 6 bases at V and 12 bases at J, with 24 bases between. Germline lookup yields CDR1 MDHEN and CDR2 SYDVKM. The CDR3 DNA follows: TGTGCCAGCAGCCAACAGTACACAGGACCCGAAGGGCAGTTCTTC. As protein: CASSQQYTGPEGQFF.

Worth noting for this clonotype: At one end the junction does not follow the germline gene, possibly because of a read error. This chain joins TRBV19 and TRBJ2-1, with TRBD1 matching 10 bases. This CDR3 has 16 residues. Looked up from germline, CDR1 is LNHDA and CDR2 is SQIVND (reference sequence). The CDR3 DNA is TGTGCCAGTACTATAGGGCCGGGACAGGGGCCCAATGAGCAGTTCTTC. Translated: CASTIGPGQGPNEQFF. Together with reference TRBV19 and TRBJ2-1, the CDR3 gives the full variable domain: DGGITQSPKYLFRKEGQNVTLSCEQNLNHDAMYWYRQDPGQGLRLIYYSQIVNDFQKGDIAEGYSVSREKKESFPLTVTSAQKNPTAFYLCASTIGPGQGPNEQFFGPGTRLTVL.

This clonotype came up a few times. This may come from a read error, since a much larger clone is one base off. This rearrangement joins TRBV30 to TRBJ1-1; D is possibly TRBD1 (5 bases). CDR3 size: 14 residues. Looked up from germline, CDR1 is GTSNPN and CDR2 is SVGIG (reference sequence). The V gene lost 8 bases and the J gene lost 2 bases, with 18 bases spanning the gap. The CDR3 nucleotides are TGTGCCCGCCGGACACCTACTGCCAACACTGAAGCTTTCTTT. Its translation is CARRTPTANTEAFF. The full variable domain, rest sourced from reference TRBV30 and TRBJ1-1, is SQTIHQWPATLVQPVGSPLSLECTVEGTSNPNLYWYRQAAGRGLQLLFYSVGIGQISSEVPQNLSASRPQDRQFILSSKKLLLSDSGFYLCARRTPTANTEAFFGQGTRLTVV.

Ten or more counts support this clonotype. One end of the junction fails to match germline, which may point to a read error. The V gene is TRBV3-1, the J gene TRBJ2-1; 7 bases line up with TRBD2. This CDR3 comprises 12 residues. Germline lookup yields CDR1 LGHDT and CDR2 YNNKEL (reference sequence). The CDR3 DNA is TGTGCCAGCAGCCAAGAATCTGGACTAGTCCTCTTC. It is translated as CASSQESGLVLF.

In this sample, this clonotype turned up many times. The gene calls are TRBV28 and TRBJ1-2; D call uncertain. V lost 5 bases to trimming and J lost 2 bases, with 30 bases between them. This CDR3 contains 20 residues. From germline, CDR1 is MDHEN and CDR2 SYDVKM. CDR3 DNA: TGTGCCAGCAGTACTATCCGCGAGTCACAAAGCAAGTTTCGAAACTATGGCTACACCTTC. This sequence encodes CASSTIRESQSKFRNYGYTF.

This clonotype has ten or more counts. The chain carries TRBV28 and TRBJ1-5, with unresolved D. This CDR3 contains 19 residues. The V and J ends lost 3 bases and 3 bases respectively, with 24 bases between them. Germline V lookup: CDR1 MDHEN, CDR2 SYDVKM. The CDR3 reads CASSFVRREDRIDNQPQHF. In DNA form, the CDR3 reads TGTGCCAGCAGTTTTGTCCGTCGGGAAGATAGGATAGACAATCAGCCCCAGCATTTT.